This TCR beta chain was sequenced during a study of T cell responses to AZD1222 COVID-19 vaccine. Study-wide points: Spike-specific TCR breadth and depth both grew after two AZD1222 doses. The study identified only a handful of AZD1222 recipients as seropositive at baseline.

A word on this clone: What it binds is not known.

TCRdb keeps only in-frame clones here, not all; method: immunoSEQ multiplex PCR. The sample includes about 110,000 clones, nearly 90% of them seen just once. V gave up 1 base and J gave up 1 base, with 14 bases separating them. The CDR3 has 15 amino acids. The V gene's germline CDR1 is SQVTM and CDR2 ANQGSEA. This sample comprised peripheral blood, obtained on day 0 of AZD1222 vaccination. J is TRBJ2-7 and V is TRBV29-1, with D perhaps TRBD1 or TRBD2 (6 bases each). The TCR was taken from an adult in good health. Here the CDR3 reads CSVEARGQNSYEQYF. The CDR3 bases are TGCAGCGTTGAAGCCCGGGGGCAAAATTCCTACGAGCAGTACTTC.